This T cell receptor (beta chain) appears in the sequencing data of a study of regulatory dendritic cells for organ transplantation. Study results and limitations: Memory T cells were less diverse than naive, with memory CD8+ most oligoclonal. Considerable individual heterogeneity was seen in alloreactive memory CD8+ T cells. Resting memory CD8+ T cells held the most alloreactive clonotypes.

Only in-frame clones appear in the TCRdb table, and some are missing; sequencing was by immunoSEQ multiplex PCR. The table shows some 40,000 clones, with under 95% occurring only once. A word on this clone: Its matching antigen is unknown.

Germline loops: CDR1 MNHEY, CDR2 SMNVEV (reference sequence). The J segment lost 4 bases and the V segment lost 4 bases, leaving 6 bases of the junction unmatched. This CDR3 contains 14 residues. What was sequenced was naive CD8+ T cells from blood. Subset specified: CD45RA+ naive T cells. This chain connects TRBV27 to TRBJ1-1; TRBD1 matches at 7 bases. This TCR was sampled from a human donor in good health. The chain's CDR3 is CASSSNRGGTEAFF. The CDR3 nucleotides are TGTGCCAGCAGTTCCAACAGGGGAGGCACTGAAGCTTTCTTT.